This T cell receptor beta chain comes out of a study of T-cell memory formation after mild COVID-19. Germline V gene sequence: CDR1 SQVTM, CDR2 ANQGSEA. V lost 4 bases and J 1 base, leaving 13 bases between the germline ends. CDR3 size: 14 residues. The study, taken as a whole, reports: Clones contracting over day 15 to 85 were CD4/CD8 balanced, with later expanders leaning CD4+.

This clonotype occurred a few times. The antigen is unknown. From the 5' RACE reads, TCRdb called clonotypes with MiXCR, one entry per CDR3 protein. The data hold about 470,000 distinct CDR3 sequences, with more than 20% observed a single time. Sequences were obtained from PBMCs or a T cell subset sorted from them (not recorded which). This receptor was taken from an adult woman who had mild COVID-19 (a few samples of this study predate the infection). Cell type and time point are not known. V usage is TRBV29-1 and J usage is TRBJ1-1; maybe TRBD1 (5 bases). In DNA form, the CDR3 reads TGCAGCGTTGCGATGCAGGGTAAGAACACTGAAGCTTTCTTT. Translated: CSVAMQGKNTEAFF. The full variable domain, in which reference TRBV29-1 and TRBJ1-1 provide the parts outside the CDR3, is SAVISQKPSRDICQRGTSLTIQCQVDSQVTMMFWYRQQPGQSLTLIATANQGSEATYESGFVIDKFPISRPNLTFSTLTVSNMSPEDSSIYLCSVAMQGKNTEAFFGQGTRLTVV.